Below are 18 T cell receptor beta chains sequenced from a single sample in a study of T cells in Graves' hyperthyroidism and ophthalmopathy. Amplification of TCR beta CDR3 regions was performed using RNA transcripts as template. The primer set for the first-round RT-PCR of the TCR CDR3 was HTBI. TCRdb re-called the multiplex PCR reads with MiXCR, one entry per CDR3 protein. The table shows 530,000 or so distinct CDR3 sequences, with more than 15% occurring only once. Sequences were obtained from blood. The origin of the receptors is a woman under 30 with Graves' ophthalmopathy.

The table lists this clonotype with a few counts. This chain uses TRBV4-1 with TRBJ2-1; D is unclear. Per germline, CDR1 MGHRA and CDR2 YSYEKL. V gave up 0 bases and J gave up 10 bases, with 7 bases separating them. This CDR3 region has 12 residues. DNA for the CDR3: TGCGCCAGCAGCCAAGATCTAACGGAGCAGTTCTTC. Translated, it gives CASSQDLTEQFF.

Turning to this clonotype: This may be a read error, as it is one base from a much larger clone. CDR3 sequence: CASSIGANYDNEQFF. As DNA, the CDR3 is TGTGCCAGCAGCATCGGGGCAAACTACGACAATGAGCAGTTCTTC. The chain has TRBV11-2 and TRBJ2-1; D is perhaps TRBD1 or TRBD2 (5 bases each). The CDR3 sequence is 15 residues long. Germline CDR1 and CDR2: SGHAT and FQNNGV. The ends were cut back, 5 bases at V and 5 bases at J, with 16 bases in the middle.

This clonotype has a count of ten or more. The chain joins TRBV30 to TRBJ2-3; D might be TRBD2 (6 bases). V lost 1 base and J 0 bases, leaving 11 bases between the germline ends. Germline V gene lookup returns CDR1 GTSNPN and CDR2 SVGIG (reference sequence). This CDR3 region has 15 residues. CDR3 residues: CAWSATGGSTDTQYF. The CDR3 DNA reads TGTGCCTGGAGTGCCACCGGGGGTAGCACAGATACGCAGTATTTT.

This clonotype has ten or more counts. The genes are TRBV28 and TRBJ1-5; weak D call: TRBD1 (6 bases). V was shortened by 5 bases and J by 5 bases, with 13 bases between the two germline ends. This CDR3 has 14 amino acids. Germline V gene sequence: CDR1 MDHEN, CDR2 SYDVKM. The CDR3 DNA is TGTGCCAGCAGTCGGGACATCAATGATCAGCCCCAGCATTTT. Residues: CASSRDINDQPQHF.

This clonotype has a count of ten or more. This CDR3 reads CASSAGLAADTQYF. CDR3 nucleotides: TGTGCCAGCAGCGCTGGACTAGCTGCAGATACGCAGTATTTT. The chain links TRBV6-1 to TRBJ2-3; 8 bases are shared with TRBD2. CDR1 MNHNS and CDR2 SASEGT come from the germline V gene. The V segment lost 6 bases and the J segment 4 bases; nucleotides outside the gene matches: 6. This CDR3 has 14 residues.

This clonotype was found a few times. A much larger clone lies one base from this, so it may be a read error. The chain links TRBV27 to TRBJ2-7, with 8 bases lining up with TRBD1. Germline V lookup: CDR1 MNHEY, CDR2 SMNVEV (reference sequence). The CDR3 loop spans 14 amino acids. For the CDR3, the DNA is TGTGCCAGCAATTTAGTGACAGGGGACCACGAGCAGTACTTC. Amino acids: CASNLVTGDHEQYF.

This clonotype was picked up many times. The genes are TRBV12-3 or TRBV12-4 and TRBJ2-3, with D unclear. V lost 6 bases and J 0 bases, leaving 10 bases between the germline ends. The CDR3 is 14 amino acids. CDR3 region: CASSRIGSTDTQYF. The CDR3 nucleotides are TGTGCCAGCAGCCGCATTGGTAGCACAGATACGCAGTATTTT.

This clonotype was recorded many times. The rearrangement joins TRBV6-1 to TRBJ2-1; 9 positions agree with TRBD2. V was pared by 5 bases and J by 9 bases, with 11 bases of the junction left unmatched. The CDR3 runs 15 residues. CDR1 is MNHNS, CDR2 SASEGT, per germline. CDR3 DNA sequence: TGTGCCAGCAGTCTCACGGGGGCTAGCGGGATTGAGCAGTTCTTC. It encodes CASSLTGASGIEQFF.

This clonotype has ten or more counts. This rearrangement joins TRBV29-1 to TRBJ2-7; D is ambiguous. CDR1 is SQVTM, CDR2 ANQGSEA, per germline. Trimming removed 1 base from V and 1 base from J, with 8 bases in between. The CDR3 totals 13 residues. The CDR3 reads CSVEGDRSYEQYF. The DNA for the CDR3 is TGCAGCGTTGAAGGAGACCGTTCCTACGAGCAGTACTTC.

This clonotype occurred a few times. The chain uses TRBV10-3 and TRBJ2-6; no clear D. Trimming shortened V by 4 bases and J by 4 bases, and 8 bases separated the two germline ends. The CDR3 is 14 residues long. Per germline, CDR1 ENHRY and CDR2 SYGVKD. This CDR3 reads CAISVRAGANVLTF. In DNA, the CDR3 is TGTGCCATCAGTGTCCGTGCAGGGGCCAACGTCCTGACTTTC.

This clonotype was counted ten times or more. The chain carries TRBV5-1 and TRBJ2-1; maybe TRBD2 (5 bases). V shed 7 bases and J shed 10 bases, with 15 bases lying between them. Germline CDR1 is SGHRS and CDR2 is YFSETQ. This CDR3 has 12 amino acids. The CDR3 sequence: CASGREFLEQFF. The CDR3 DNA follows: TGCGCCAGCGGAAGGGAGTTCTTGGAGCAGTTCTTC. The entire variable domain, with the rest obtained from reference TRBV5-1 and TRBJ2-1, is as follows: KAGVTQTPRYLIKTRGQQVTLSCSPISGHRSVSWYQQTPGQGLQFLFEYFSETQRNKGNFPGRFSGRQFSNSRSEMNVSTLELGDSALYLCASGREFLEQFFGPGTRLTVL.

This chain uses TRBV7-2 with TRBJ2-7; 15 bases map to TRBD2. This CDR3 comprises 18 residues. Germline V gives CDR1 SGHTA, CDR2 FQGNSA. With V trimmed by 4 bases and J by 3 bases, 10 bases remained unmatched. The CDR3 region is CASSSRTSGGARGYEQYF. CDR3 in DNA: TGTGCCAGCAGCTCCCGGACTAGCGGGGGGGCGCGAGGCTACGAGCAGTACTTC.

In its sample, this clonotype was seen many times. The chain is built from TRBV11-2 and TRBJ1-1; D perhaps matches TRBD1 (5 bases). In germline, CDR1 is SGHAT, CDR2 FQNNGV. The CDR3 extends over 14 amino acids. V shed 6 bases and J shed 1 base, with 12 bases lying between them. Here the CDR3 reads CASSRHQGNTEAFF. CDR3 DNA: TGTGCCAGCAGTAGACATCAGGGGAACACTGAAGCTTTCTTT.

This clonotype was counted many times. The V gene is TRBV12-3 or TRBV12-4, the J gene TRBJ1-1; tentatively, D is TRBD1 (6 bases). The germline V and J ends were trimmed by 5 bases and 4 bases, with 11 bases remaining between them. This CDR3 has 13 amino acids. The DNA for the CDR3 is TGTGCCAGCAGTAGAACAGGGTTCACTGAAGCTTTCTTT. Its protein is CASSRTGFTEAFF.

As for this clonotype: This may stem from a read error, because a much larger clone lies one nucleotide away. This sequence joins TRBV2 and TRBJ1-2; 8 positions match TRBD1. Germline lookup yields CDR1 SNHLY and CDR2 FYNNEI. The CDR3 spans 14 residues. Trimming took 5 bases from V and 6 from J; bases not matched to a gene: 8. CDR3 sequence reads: CASSRGRGPDGYTF. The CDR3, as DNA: TGTGCCAGCAGTCGGGGCAGGGGGCCCGATGGCTACACCTTC.

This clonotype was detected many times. CDR3 DNA: TGTGCCAGCAGTCCCCTCGAAAAGCGGGGCGCTCAAGAGACCCAGTACTTC. This translates into CASSPLEKRGAQETQYF. The rearrangement links TRBV2 to TRBJ2-5; 7 positions match TRBD2. J was trimmed by 2 bases and V by 5 bases; bases with no gene match: 14. CDR3 size: 17 residues. CDR1 is SNHLY and CDR2 is FYNNEI in the germline V gene.

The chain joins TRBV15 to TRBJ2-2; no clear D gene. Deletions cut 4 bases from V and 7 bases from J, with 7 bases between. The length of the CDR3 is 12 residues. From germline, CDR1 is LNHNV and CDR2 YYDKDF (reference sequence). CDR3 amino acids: CATSKSGGELFF. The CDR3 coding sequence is TGTGCCACCAGCAAAAGTGGCGGGGAGCTGTTTTTT.

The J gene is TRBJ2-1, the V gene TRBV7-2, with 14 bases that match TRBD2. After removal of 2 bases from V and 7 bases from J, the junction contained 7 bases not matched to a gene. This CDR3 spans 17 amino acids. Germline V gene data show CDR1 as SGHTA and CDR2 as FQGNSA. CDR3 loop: CASSLMRTSGRKNEQFF. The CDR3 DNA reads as TGTGCCAGCAGCTTAATGCGGACTAGCGGGAGGAAAAATGAGCAGTTCTTC.